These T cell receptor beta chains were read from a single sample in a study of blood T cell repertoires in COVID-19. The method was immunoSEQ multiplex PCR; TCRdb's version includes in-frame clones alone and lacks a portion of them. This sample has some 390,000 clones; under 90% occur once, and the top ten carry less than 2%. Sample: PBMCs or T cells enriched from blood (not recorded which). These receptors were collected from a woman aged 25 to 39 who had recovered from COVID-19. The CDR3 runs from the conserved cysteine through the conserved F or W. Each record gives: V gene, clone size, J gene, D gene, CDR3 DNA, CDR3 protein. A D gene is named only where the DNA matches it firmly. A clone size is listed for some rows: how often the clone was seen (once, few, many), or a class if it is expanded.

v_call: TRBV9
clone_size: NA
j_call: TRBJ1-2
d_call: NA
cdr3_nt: TGTGCCAGCAGCGTATCAGATCAGTATGGCTACACCTTC
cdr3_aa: CASSVSDQYGYTF

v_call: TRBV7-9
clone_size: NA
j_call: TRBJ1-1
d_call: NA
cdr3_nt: TGTGCCAGCAGCCTTCGCCAGATAGCTTTTTCGAACACTGAAGCTTTCTTT
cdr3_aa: CASSLRQIAFSNTEAFF

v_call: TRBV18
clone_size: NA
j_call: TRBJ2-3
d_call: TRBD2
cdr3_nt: TGTGCCAGCTCACCGCCACTAGCGGTAGTAGGCACAGATACGCAGTATTTT
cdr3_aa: CASSPPLAVVGTDTQYF

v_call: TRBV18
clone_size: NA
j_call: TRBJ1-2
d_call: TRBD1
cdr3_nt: TGTGCCAGCTCACAACCGGGACAGACTACTAATGGCTACACCTTC
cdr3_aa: CASSQPGQTTNGYTF

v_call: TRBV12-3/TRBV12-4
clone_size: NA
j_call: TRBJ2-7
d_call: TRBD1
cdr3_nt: TGTGCCAGCAGCCTGACAGGGTTGGGCGAGCAGTACTTC
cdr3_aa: CASSLTGLGEQYF

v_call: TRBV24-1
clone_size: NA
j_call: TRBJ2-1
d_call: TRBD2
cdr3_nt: TGTGCCACCGCGGGGGACCCAAGGGAGAATGAGCAGTTCTTC
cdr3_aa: CATAGDPRENEQFF

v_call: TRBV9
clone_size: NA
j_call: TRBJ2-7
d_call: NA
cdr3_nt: TGTGCCAGCAGCGTAGGGCAGGGCGACTACGAGCAGTACTTC
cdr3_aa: CASSVGQGDYEQYF

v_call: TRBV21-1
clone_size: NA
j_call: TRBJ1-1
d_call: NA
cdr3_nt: TGTGCCAGCAGCAAAGTTGCCAGCGTGGGGCGCACTGAAGCTTTCTTT
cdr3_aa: CASSKVASVGRTEAFF

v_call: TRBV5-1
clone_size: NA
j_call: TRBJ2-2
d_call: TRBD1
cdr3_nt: TGCGCCAGCAGTAGGGGACAGGGGTACACCGGGGAGCTGTTTTTT
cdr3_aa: CASSRGQGYTGELFF

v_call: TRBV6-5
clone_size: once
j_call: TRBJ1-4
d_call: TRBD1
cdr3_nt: TGTGCCAGCCGAACAGGGGGCTTGGAAGAAAAACTGTTTTTT
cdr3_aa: CASRTGGLEEKLFF

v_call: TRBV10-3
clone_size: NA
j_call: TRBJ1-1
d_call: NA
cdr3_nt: TGTGCCACGAGGGAGCTAACGCCGGACACTGAAGCTTTCTTT
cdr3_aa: CATRELTPDTEAFF

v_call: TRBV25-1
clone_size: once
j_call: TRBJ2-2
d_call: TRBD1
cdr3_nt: TGTGCCAGCAGCAAACGCAGGGGGCTCACCGGGGAGCTGTTTTTT
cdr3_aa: CASSKRRGLTGELFF

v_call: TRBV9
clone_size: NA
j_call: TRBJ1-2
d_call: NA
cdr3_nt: TGTGCCAGCAGCGTTAGTCAGGGCTGGGACTATGGCTACACCTTC
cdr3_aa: CASSVSQGWDYGYTF

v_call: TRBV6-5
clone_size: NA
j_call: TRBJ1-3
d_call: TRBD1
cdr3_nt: TGTGCCAGCAGGAGACAGGGGGGAAACACCATATATTTT
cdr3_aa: CASRRQGGNTIYF

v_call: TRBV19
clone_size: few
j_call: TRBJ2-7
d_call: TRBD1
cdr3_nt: TGTGCCAGTAGTATTCGGGGACAGGGGTACGAGCAGTACTTC
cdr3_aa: CASSIRGQGYEQYF

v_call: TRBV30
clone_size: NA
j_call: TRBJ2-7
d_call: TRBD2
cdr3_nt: TGTGCCTGGAGTGGGTCGCGGGAGGCCCACTCCTACGAGCAGTACTTC
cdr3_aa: CAWSGSREAHSYEQYF

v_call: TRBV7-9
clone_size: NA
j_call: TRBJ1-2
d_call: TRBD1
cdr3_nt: TGTGCCAGCAGCGGGACAGGAGCTTTTGGCTATGGCTACACCTTC
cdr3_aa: CASSGTGAFGYGYTF

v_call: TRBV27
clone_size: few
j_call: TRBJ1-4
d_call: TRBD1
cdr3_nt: TGTGCCAGCACCCCAACCGGGACAGGGACTGAAAAACTGTTTTTT
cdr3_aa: CASTPTGTGTEKLFF

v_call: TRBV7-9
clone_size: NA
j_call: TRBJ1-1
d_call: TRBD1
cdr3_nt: TGTGCCAGCAGGGGACAGGGGAAAATGAACACTGAAGCTTTCTTT
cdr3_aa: CASRGQGKMNTEAFF

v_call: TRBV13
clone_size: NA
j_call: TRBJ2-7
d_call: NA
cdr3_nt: TGTGCCAGCAGCTTAGCCGGCAGGCTGTACGAGCAGTACTTC
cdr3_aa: CASSLAGRLYEQYF

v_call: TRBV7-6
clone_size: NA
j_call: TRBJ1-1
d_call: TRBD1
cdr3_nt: TGTGCCAGCAGCTTAGACAGGGGAGAAGCTTTCTTT
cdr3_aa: CASSLDRGEAFF

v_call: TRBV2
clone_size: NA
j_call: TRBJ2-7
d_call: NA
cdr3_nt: TGTGCCAGCAGTGAACTAGTCTCCTACGAGCAGTACTTC
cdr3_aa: CASSELVSYEQYF